This TCR beta chain was identified during a study of Ad26.COV2.S vaccination and SARS-CoV-2 variants. Study results and caveats: Post-vaccination breadth of spike-specific CD8+ and CD4+ T cell responses was reportedly substantial.

The protocol was immunoSEQ multiplex PCR, while the TCRdb copy is restricted to in-frame clones and leaves out a portion. In the table there are 250,000 or so clones, around 85% of which are singletons. A remark on this clone: The target antigen is unknown.

Treatment denoted: over 15 received Ad26.COV2.S at low or high dose, single or two shots; 5 received placebo; per-sample allocation not given. Samples analyzed were those drawn on day 63 after the first vaccine or placebo injection. Looked up from germline, CDR1 is SEHNR and CDR2 is FQNEAQ (reference sequence). The CDR3 contains 16 residues. The junction had 7 bases not matched to a gene; V was cut back by 5 bases and J by 1 base. This TCR derives from a person between 18 and 65 years old who received the Ad26.COV2.S COVID-19 vaccine or a placebo. The sequenced sample was peripheral blood, obtained in a trial of Ad26.COV2.S vaccine versus placebo. The rearrangement uses TRBV7-9 and TRBJ2-3; 9 positions agree with TRBD1. The CDR3 nucleotides read TGTGCCAGCAGCCCCGCCACAGGGGGCCGCACAGATACGCAGTATTTT. Protein sequence: CASSPATGGRTDTQYF.